This TCR beta chain emerged from a study of monozygotic twins with inflammatory bowel disease. TCRdb reanalyzed the 5' RACE reads and collapses them to one entry per CDR3 protein, without DNA. This sample's table has 70,000 to 95,000 distinct CDR3 sequences. Germline CDR1 DFQATT, CDR2 SNEGSKA (reference sequence). The CDR3 covers 14 residues. The chain is built from TRBV20-1 and TRBJ1-5. The source is a human donor with ulcerative colitis or Crohn's disease, or a healthy co-twin of an affected twin (not recorded which). Sequencing used blood. CDR3 sequence: CSATTRATNQPQHF.